This T cell receptor beta chain was identified in a study of blood T cell repertoires in COVID-19. Study overall: Some COVID-19 samples were acute and others convalescent; all came from the United States, Italy and Spain.

The protocol was immunoSEQ multiplex PCR, while the TCRdb copy is restricted to in-frame clones and leaves out a portion. The sample includes 250,000 to 300,000 clones, around 86% of them seen just once. After removal of 4 bases from V and 11 bases from J, the junction contained 11 bases not matched to a gene. The germline gives CDR1 SGHRS, CDR2 YFSETQ. The CDR3 runs to 15 residues. This receptor was obtained from a man in his fifties with acute or convalescent COVID-19. The sample consisted of peripheral blood. The chain carries TRBV5-1 and TRBJ1-6; 8 bases align to TRBD1. CDR3 DNA: TGCGCCAGCAGCCCCGGGGGTCAGGGGGCGACACCCCTCCACTTT. As protein: CASSPGGQGATPLHF.